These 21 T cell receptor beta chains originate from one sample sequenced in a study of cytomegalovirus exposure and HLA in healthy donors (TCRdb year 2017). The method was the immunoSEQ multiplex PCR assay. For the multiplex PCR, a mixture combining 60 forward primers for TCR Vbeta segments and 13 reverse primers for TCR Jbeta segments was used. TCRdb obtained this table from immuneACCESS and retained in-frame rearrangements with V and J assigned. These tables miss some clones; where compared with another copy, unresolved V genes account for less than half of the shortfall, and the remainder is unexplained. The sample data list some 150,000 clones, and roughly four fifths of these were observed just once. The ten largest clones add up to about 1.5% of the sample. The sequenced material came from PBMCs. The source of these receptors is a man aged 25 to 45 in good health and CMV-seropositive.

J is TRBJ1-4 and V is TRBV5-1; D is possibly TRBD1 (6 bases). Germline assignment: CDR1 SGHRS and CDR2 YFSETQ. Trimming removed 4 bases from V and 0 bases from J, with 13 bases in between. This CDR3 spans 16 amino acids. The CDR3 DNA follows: TGCGCCAGCAGCCGCGGACAGTCCCCAACTAATGAAAAACTGTTTTTT. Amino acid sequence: CASSRGQSPTNEKLFF.

This CDR3 reads CASSQEAGNTYEQYF. CDR3 coding DNA: TGCGCCAGCAGCCAAGAGGCAGGGAACACCTACGAGCAGTACTTC. The chain recombines TRBV4-1 with TRBJ2-7, with a tentative D call TRBD1 (5 bases). The CDR3 totals 15 residues. Trimming removed 0 bases at V and 2 bases at J, with 11 bases between. CDR1 and CDR2 from the germline V gene are MGHRA and YSYEKL.

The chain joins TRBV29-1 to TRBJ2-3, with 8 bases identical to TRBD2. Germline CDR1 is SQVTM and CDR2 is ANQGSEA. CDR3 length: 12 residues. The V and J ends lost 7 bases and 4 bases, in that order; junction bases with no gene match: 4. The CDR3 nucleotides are TGCAGCGCGCGGCGGGGGGCAGATACGCAGTATTTT. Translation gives CSARRGADTQYF.

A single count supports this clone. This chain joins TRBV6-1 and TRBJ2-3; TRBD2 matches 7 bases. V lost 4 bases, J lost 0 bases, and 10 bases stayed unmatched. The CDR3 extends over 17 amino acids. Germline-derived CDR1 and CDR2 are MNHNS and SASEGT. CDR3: CASSGRLATSSTDTQYF. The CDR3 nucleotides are TGTGCCAGCAGTGGGAGACTAGCCACATCAAGCACAGATACGCAGTATTTT.

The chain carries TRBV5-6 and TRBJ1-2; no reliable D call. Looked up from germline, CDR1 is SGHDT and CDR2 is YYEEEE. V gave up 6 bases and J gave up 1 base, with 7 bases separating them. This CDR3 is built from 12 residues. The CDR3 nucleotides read TGTGCCAGCAAGAGGGTTAACTATGGCTACACCTTC. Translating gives CASKRVNYGYTF.

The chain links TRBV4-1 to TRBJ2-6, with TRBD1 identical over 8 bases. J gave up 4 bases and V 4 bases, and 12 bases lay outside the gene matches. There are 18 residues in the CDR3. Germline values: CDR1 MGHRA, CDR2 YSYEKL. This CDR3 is CASSPEGQGASGANVLTF. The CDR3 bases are TGCGCCAGCAGCCCCGAGGGGCAGGGGGCGTCCGGGGCCAACGTCCTGACTTTC.

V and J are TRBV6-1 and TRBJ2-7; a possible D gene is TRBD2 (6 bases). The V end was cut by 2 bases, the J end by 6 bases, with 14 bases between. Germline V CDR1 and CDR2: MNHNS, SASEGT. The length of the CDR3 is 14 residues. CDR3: CASSENSGRTEQYF. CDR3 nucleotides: TGTGCCAGCAGTGAAAACAGCGGGCGGACCGAGCAGTACTTC.

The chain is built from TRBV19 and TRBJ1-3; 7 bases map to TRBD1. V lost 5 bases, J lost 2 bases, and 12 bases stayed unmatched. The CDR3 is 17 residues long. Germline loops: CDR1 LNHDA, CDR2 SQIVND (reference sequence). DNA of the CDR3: TGTGCCAGTAGTGAATTAGACAGGGCAGTTGCTGGAAACACCATATATTTT. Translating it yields CASSELDRAVAGNTIYF.

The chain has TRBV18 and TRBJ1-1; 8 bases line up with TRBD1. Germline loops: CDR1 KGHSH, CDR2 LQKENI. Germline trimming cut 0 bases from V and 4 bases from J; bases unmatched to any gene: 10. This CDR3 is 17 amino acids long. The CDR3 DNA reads TGTGCCAGCTCACCACCGGACAGGGTCTCTTGGGGCACTGAAGCTTTCTTT. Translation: CASSPPDRVSWGTEAFF.

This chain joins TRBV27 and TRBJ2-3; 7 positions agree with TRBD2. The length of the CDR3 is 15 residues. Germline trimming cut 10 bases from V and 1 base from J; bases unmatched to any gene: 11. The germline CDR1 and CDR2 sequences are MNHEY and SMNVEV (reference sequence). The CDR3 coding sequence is TGTGCCACCACTAAGTTGGGGGGGGGCACAGATACGCAGTATTTT. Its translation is CATTKLGGGTDTQYF.

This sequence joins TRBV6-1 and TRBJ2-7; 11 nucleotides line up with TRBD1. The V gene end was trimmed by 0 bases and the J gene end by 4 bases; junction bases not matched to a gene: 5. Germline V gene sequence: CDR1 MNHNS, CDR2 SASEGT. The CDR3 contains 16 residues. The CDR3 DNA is TGTGCCAGCAGTGAAGCGGGGACAGGGGGTAGGTACGAGCAGTACTTC. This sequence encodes CASSEAGTGGRYEQYF.

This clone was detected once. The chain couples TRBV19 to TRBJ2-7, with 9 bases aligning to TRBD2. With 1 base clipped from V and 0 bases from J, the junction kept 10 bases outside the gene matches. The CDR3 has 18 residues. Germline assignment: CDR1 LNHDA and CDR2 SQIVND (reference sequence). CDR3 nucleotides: TGTGCCAGTAGTATAGGGGGCACTAGCGGGTCTAGCTCCTACGAGCAGTACTTC. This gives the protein CASSIGGTSGSSSYEQYF.

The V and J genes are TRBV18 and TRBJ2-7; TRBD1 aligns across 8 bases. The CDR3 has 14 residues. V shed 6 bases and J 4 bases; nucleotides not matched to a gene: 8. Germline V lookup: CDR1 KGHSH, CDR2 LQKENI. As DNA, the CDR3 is TGTGCCAGCTCCCCGGACAGGGCATCGTACGAGCAGTACTTC. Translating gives CASSPDRASYEQYF.

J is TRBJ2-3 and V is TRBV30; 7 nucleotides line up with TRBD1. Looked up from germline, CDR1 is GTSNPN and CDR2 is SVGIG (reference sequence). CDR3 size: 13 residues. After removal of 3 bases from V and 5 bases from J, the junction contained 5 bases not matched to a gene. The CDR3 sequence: CAWSGTALDTQYF. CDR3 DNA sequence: TGTGCCTGGAGCGGGACAGCCTTAGATACGCAGTATTTT.

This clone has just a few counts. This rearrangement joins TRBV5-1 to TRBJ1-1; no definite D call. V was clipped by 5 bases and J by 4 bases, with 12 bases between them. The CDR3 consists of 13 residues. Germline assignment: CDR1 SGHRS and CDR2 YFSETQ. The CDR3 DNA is TGCGCCAGCAGAGAGGTGGTAAGCACTGAAGCTTTCTTT. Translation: CASREVVSTEAFF.

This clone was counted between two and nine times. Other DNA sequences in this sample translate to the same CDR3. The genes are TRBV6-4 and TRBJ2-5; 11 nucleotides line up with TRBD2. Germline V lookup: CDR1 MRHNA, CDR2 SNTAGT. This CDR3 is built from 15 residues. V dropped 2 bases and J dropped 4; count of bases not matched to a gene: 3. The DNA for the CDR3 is TGTGCCAGCAGTGACGTAGCGGGGGGGCTAGAGACCCAGTACTTC. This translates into CASSDVAGGLETQYF.

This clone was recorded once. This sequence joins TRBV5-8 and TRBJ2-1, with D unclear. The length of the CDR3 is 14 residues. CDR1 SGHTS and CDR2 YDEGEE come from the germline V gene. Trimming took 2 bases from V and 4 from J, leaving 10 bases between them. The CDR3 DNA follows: TGTGCCAGCAGCTTATTGGGCCTGTACAATGAGCAGTTCTTC. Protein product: CASSLLGLYNEQFF.

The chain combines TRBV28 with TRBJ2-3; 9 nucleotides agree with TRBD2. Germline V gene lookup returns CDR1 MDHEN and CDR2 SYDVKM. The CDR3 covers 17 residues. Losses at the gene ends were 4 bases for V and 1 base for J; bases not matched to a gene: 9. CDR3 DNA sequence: TGTGCCAGCAGTTCTCGAGTAGCGGGAGCGCGCACAGATACGCAGTATTTT. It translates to CASSSRVAGARTDTQYF.

The chain's CDR3 is CASSYSGGSGANVLTF. CDR3 nucleotides: TGTGCCAGCAGTTACTCGGGGGGCTCTGGGGCCAACGTCCTGACTTTC. The chain has TRBV6-5 and TRBJ2-6; D may be TRBD2 (6 bases). Germline assignment: CDR1 MNHEY and CDR2 SVGAGI. This CDR3 spans 16 amino acids. V dropped 0 bases and J dropped 0 bases, with 6 bases sitting between them.

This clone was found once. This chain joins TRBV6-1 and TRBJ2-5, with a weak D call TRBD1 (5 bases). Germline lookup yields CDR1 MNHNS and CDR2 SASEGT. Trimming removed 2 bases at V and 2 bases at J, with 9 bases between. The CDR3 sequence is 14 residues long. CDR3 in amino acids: CASSEQGSQETQYF. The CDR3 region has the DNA TGTGCCAGCAGTGAACAGGGTTCTCAAGAGACCCAGTACTTC.

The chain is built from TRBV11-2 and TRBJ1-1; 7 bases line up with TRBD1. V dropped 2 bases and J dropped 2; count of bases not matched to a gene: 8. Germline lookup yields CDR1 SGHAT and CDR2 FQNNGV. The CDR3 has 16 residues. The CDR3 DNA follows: TGTGCCAGCAGCTTATTCGCCGGGACAGATAACACTGAAGCTTTCTTT. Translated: CASSLFAGTDNTEAFF. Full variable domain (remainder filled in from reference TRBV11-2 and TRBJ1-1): EAGVAQSPRYKIIEKRQSVAFWCNPISGHATLYWYQQILGQGPKLLIQFQNNGVVDDSQLPKDRFSAERLKGVDSTLKIQPAKLEDSAVYLCASSLFAGTDNTEAFFGQGTRLTVV.